Listed below are T cell receptor beta chains from one sample, sequenced in a study of blood T cell repertoires in COVID-19. The method was immunoSEQ multiplex PCR; TCRdb's version includes in-frame clones alone and lacks a portion of them. The data contain more than 200,000 clones, 88% of them singletons. Sequencing used peripheral blood. These receptors all come from a man between 65 and 80 years old with acute or convalescent COVID-19. CDR3s include the opening cysteine and the closing phenylalanine or tryptophan. A D gene is named only where the DNA matches it firmly.

J,length,V,D,DNA,CDR3
TRBJ2-7,15,TRBV29-1,-,TGCAGCGTTGGAGGTGGGGCAGGCTTCTCCTACGAGCAGTACTTC,CSVGGGAGFSYEQYF
TRBJ2-3,16,TRBV6-5,TRBD2,TGTGCCAGCAGTTACGCCCCGGGACTAGCGGGAGGGCCGCAGTATTTT,CASSYAPGLAGGPQYF
TRBJ2-2,14,TRBV7-2,-,TGTGCCAGCAGCTCGGACATGAACACCGGGGAGCTGTTTTTT,CASSSDMNTGELFF
TRBJ1-1,15,TRBV6-5,-,TGTGCCAGCAGTTACTCAACCGACAGCAACACTGAAGCTTTCTTT,CASSYSTDSNTEAFF
TRBJ2-2,13,TRBV29-1,TRBD1,TGCAGCGTGCGGACAGGGAACACCGGGGAGCTGTTTTTT,CSVRTGNTGELFF
TRBJ2-3,16,TRBV2,TRBD2,TGTGCCAGCAAAAGGAATAGCGGGATAATGACAGATACGCAGTATTTT,CASKRNSGIMTDTQYF
TRBJ2-3,16,TRBV5-5,TRBD2,TGTGCCAGCAGATGGGTTACTAGCGGGAGCACAGATACGCAGTATTTT,CASRWVTSGSTDTQYF
TRBJ2-7,17,TRBV27,TRBD2,TGTGCCAGCAGTTTAGGGGTAAAAGCGGGAGTCCCCTACGAGCAGTACTTC,CASSLGVKAGVPYEQYF
TRBJ1-2,14,TRBV7-2,-,TGTGCCAGCAGCTTAAGCGGCGGTTCTTATGGCTACACCTTC,CASSLSGGSYGYTF
TRBJ2-2,18,TRBV5-1,TRBD2,TGCGCCAGCAGCTTGACTACGAGGACTAGCGGGAGCGCCGGGGAGCTGTTTTTT,CASSLTTRTSGSAGELFF
TRBJ2-1,17,TRBV2,TRBD2,TGTGCCAGCAGGGAATCCCTGGGACTAGCGGGAGGGAAGGAGCAGTTCTTC,CASRESLGLAGGKEQFF
TRBJ2-1,16,TRBV27,TRBD2,TGTGCCAGCAGTGGTGCGGGAGTCCCCTCCTACAATGAGCAGTTCTTC,CASSGAGVPSYNEQFF
TRBJ2-3,15,TRBV7-8,-,TGTGCCAGCAGCTTAGATGGGAGTACCGCAGATACGCAGTATTTT,CASSLDGSTADTQYF
TRBJ2-1,13,TRBV7-3,-,TGTGCCAGCAGCTCCGGACAGACCAATGAGCAGTTCTTC,CASSSGQTNEQFF
TRBJ2-7,16,TRBV25-1,TRBD1,TGTGCCAGCAGTGAATCCGGTAGAGGGGGCATCGACGAGCAGTACTTC,CASSESGRGGIDEQYF